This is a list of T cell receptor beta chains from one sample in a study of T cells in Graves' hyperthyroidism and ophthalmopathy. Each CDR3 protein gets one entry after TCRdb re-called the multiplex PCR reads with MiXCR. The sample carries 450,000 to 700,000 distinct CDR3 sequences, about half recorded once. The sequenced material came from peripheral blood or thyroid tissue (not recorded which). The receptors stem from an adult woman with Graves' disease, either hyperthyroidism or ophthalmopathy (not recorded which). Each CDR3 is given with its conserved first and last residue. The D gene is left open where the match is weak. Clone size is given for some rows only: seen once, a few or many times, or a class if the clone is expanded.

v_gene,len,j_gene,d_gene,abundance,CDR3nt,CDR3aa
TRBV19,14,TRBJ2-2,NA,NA,TGTGCCAGTAGTACGCAGGGTTACACCGGGGAGCTGTTTTTT,CASSTQGYTGELFF
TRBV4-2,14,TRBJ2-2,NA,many,TGTGCCAGCAGCCAAGTGTTGAGCACCGGGGAGCTGTTTTTT,CASSQVLSTGELFF
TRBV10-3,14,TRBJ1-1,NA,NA,TGTGCCATCAGTGAGTCCGCGAAGAACACTGAAGCTTTCTTT,CAISESAKNTEAFF
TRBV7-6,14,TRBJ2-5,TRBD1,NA,TGTGCCAGCAGCAAAGACAGGGTGGAGGAGACCCAGTACTTC,CASSKDRVEETQYF
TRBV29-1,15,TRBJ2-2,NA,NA,TGCAGCGTCCCTCTGGGGGCAGGGATCTCCGGGGAGCTGTTTTTT,CSVPLGAGISGELFF
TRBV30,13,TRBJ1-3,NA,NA,TGTGCCTGGGCCCCCCACTCTGGAAACACCATATATTTT,CAWAPHSGNTIYF
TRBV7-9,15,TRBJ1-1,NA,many,TGTGCCAGCAGCCTAGCATGGGGCGGGGGGACTGAAGCTTTCTTT,CASSLAWGGGTEAFF
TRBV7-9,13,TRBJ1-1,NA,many,TGTGCCAGCAGCACCATTGCCACTATCGGAGCTTTCTTT,CASSTIATIGAFF
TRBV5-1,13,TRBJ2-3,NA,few,TGCGCCAGCAGCTTGGGCCTCACAGATACGCAGTATTTT,CASSLGLTDTQYF
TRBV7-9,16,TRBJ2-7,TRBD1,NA,TGTGCCAGCAGTCCCCATGACAGGGGATGGGACTACGAGCAGTACTTC,CASSPHDRGWDYEQYF